This TCR beta chain was found in a study of shared clonotypes between healthy human individuals. Negatively enriched CD4+ T cells were divided by CD45RA into naive and memory. Measured with immunoSEQ multiplex PCR; TCRdb has only the in-frame clones, and not every one. The sample records fewer than 1.4 million clones, 75% to 80% being singletons. Germline CDR1 SGHRS, CDR2 YFSETQ. The CDR3 spans 14 residues. V shed 3 bases and J shed 4 bases, with 11 bases lying between them. This clone came up a few times. The chain links TRBV5-1 to TRBJ2-1; no definite D call. The clonotype comes from a young man in good health. Some clones in this sample may be carry-over from other donors' samples. Sequencing was carried out using memory CD4+ T cells from PBMCs. As to subset: CD45RA-negative fraction. The CDR3 spells CASSSAPLYNEQFF. The CDR3 DNA reads TGCGCCAGCAGCTCCGCCCCCCTGTACAATGAGCAGTTCTTC.